This is a list of T cell receptor beta chains from one sample in a study of blood T cell repertoires in COVID-19. Assay used: immunoSEQ multiplex PCR; TCRdb lists only in-frame clones, some missing. There are under 250,000 clones in the sample; 84% occur only once, and more than 2.5% lies in the top ten. Sample: peripheral blood. The receptors come from a woman in her thirties who had recovered from COVID-19. Both conserved end residues are part of each CDR3. Fields, in order: V gene, J gene, CDR3 protein.

v_call: TRBV4-1; j_call: TRBJ2-7; cdr3_aa: CASSQARTGTYEQYF
v_call: TRBV28; j_call: TRBJ2-7; cdr3_aa: CASSPRTSSYEQYF
v_call: TRBV9; j_call: TRBJ1-2; cdr3_aa: CASSVERTGVIGGYTF
v_call: TRBV3-1/TRBV3-2; j_call: TRBJ2-7; cdr3_aa: CASSQDDGRRARAYEQYF
v_call: TRBV5-4; j_call: TRBJ2-3; cdr3_aa: CASSLARWSGSGQDTQYF
v_call: TRBV11-2; j_call: TRBJ1-2; cdr3_aa: CASSPPQDYGYTF
v_call: TRBV9; j_call: TRBJ1-3; cdr3_aa: CASSADSGNTIYF
v_call: TRBV5-6; j_call: TRBJ1-6; cdr3_aa: CASSFVTGEVNSPLHF
v_call: TRBV28; j_call: TRBJ2-7; cdr3_aa: CASSQPGTGAYEQYF
v_call: TRBV5-1; j_call: TRBJ1-4; cdr3_aa: CASTRTGAGERKLFF
v_call: TRBV21-1; j_call: TRBJ1-5; cdr3_aa: CASSKDPGQGFRNQPQHF
v_call: TRBV6-1; j_call: TRBJ1-3; cdr3_aa: CASSEAQDSRSGNTIYF
v_call: TRBV7-9; j_call: TRBJ2-3; cdr3_aa: CASSFQLAGGADTQYF
v_call: TRBV3-1/TRBV3-2; j_call: TRBJ2-1; cdr3_aa: CASSQDGTSGRSSNEQFF
v_call: TRBV6-5; j_call: TRBJ1-2; cdr3_aa: CASATGTGYTF
v_call: TRBV6-5; j_call: TRBJ2-7; cdr3_aa: CASSLLAREQYF
v_call: TRBV28; j_call: TRBJ2-2; cdr3_aa: CASSSGQNTGELFF
v_call: TRBV14; j_call: TRBJ1-1; cdr3_aa: CASSQVRGGTEAFF
v_call: TRBV10-1; j_call: TRBJ1-1; cdr3_aa: CASSPGQGSTEAFF
v_call: TRBV27; j_call: TRBJ1-1; cdr3_aa: CASSLSGTTTEAFF
v_call: TRBV14; j_call: TRBJ1-4; cdr3_aa: CASSQHPLTGLNEKLFF
v_call: TRBV9; j_call: TRBJ1-1; cdr3_aa: CASSPTSTGGSAFF
v_call: TRBV5-6; j_call: TRBJ1-1; cdr3_aa: CASTSPRRDRGLANTEAFF
v_call: TRBV7-3; j_call: TRBJ1-1; cdr3_aa: CASSRDNIEAFF
v_call: TRBV28; j_call: TRBJ1-1; cdr3_aa: CASSSPFRGTEAFF
v_call: TRBV24-1; j_call: TRBJ1-4; cdr3_aa: CATSDRGRGKDEKLFF
v_call: TRBV5-4; j_call: TRBJ2-2; cdr3_aa: CASSLEGDTGELFF
v_call: TRBV29-1; j_call: TRBJ1-2; cdr3_aa: CSVAFTGPTNYGYTF
v_call: TRBV7-2; j_call: TRBJ2-1; cdr3_aa: CASSLVGQGYNEQFF
v_call: TRBV27; j_call: TRBJ2-7; cdr3_aa: CASWARVYEQYF
v_call: TRBV27; j_call: TRBJ2-1; cdr3_aa: CASSLSKSGSIYEQFF
v_call: TRBV7-8; j_call: TRBJ2-2; cdr3_aa: CASSYGTSPPGELFF
v_call: TRBV6-2/TRBV6-3; j_call: TRBJ2-5; cdr3_aa: CASSFTVAGGETQYF
v_call: TRBV11-2; j_call: TRBJ1-1; cdr3_aa: CASSLDGEAFF
v_call: TRBV18; j_call: TRBJ1-1; cdr3_aa: CASSPVRTGIMNTEAFF
v_call: TRBV19; j_call: TRBJ2-5; cdr3_aa: CASSTSLDPQETQYF
v_call: TRBV28; j_call: TRBJ1-1; cdr3_aa: CASSLRTGITEAFF
v_call: TRBV5-5; j_call: TRBJ1-5; cdr3_aa: CASSTGQGDSNQPQHF
v_call: TRBV3-1/TRBV3-2; j_call: TRBJ1-1; cdr3_aa: CASSKGQGADVAFF
v_call: TRBV5-1; j_call: TRBJ2-1; cdr3_aa: CASSLVGGSYNEQFF
v_call: TRBV2; j_call: TRBJ2-2; cdr3_aa: CASSELAGGPGTGELFF
v_call: TRBV6-5; j_call: TRBJ2-2; cdr3_aa: CASSYSGGKTGELFF
v_call: TRBV5-1; j_call: TRBJ1-2; cdr3_aa: CASSLAGGALNGYTF
v_call: TRBV25-1; j_call: TRBJ2-1; cdr3_aa: CASSESRGPFSNEQFF
v_call: TRBV7-2; j_call: TRBJ2-7; cdr3_aa: CASSFPSTYEQYF
v_call: TRBV14; j_call: TRBJ2-1; cdr3_aa: CASRDGTSGAYNEQFF
v_call: TRBV6-7; j_call: TRBJ1-2; cdr3_aa: CASPYGYTF